These 20 T cell receptor beta chains were sequenced from one sample in a study of shared clonotypes between healthy human individuals. The repertoire was sequenced with immunoSEQ multiplex PCR; TCRdb's copy has only in-frame clones and lacks some. The sample lists about 380,000 clones; roughly 96% were seen once. Sample: memory CD8+ T cells sorted from blood. Subset in this sample: CD45RO+ cells pooled with CCR7-negative TemRA cells. All receptors come from a man aged 30-40 years in good health.

The V and J genes are TRBV19 and TRBJ1-4; D is perhaps TRBD1 (6 bases). The CDR3 totals 14 residues. The germline CDR1 and CDR2 sequences are LNHDA and SQIVND (reference sequence). The germline V and J ends were trimmed by 7 bases and 7 bases, with 16 bases remaining between them. This chain's CDR3 is CASKKTGRIEKLFF. The CDR3 region has the DNA TGTGCCAGTAAGAAAACAGGGAGGATTGAAAAACTGTTTTTT.

With respect to this clone: Different DNA sequences within this sample yield the same CDR3. The V gene is TRBV9, the J gene TRBJ2-5; a weak D match, TRBD1 (6 bases). Germline assignment: CDR1 SGDLS and CDR2 YYNGEE. This CDR3 region has 13 residues. With 0 bases removed from V and 3 bases from J, the gap between germline ends came to 6 bases. CDR3 in DNA: TGTGCCAGCAGCGTAGGACAGGAAGAGACCCAGTACTTC. Translation gives CASSVGQEETQYF.

This clone showed up just once. The chain carries TRBV6-5 and TRBJ1-1; no firm D call. Germline V gene lookup returns CDR1 MNHEY and CDR2 SVGAGI. The CDR3 is 13 amino acids. The germline V and J ends were trimmed by 0 bases and 6 bases, with 8 bases remaining between them. The DNA for the CDR3 is TGTGCCAGCAGTTACTCGATAGGCCCTGAAGCTTTCTTT. It codes for CASSYSIGPEAFF.

The chain combines TRBV25-1 with TRBJ2-1, with TRBD2 identical over 12 bases. V was clipped by 4 bases and J by 7 bases; unmatched bases: 8. The germline V gene encodes CDR1 MGHDK and CDR2 SYGVNS. The CDR3 runs to 16 residues. The CDR3 coding sequence is TGTGCCAGCAGTGTTTTGACTAGCGGGAGAGTTAATGAGCAGTTCTTC. Encoded protein: CASSVLTSGRVNEQFF.

The V gene is TRBV28, the J gene TRBJ2-7; D is undetermined. Trimming cost V 5 bases and J 0 bases, with 8 bases left between them. This CDR3 comprises 13 residues. Germline V lookup: CDR1 MDHEN, CDR2 SYDVKM. The CDR3 loop reads CASSVLLSYEQYF. CDR3 bases: TGTGCCAGCAGTGTCCTACTCTCCTACGAGCAGTACTTC. Full variable domain (rest looked up from reference TRBV28 and TRBJ2-7): DVKVTQSSRYLVKRTGEKVFLECVQDMDHENMFWYRQDPGLGLRLIYFSYDVKMKEKGDIPEGYSVSREKKERFSLILESASTNQTSMYLCASSVLLSYEQYFGPGTRLTVT.

The chain has TRBV5-1 and TRBJ2-7; 7 bases are a match to TRBD2. V lost 2 bases, J lost 3 bases, and 5 bases stayed unmatched. The length of the CDR3 is 14 residues. Germline-derived CDR1 and CDR2 are SGHRS and YFSETQ. In nucleotides, the CDR3 is TGCGCCAGCAGCTTTGGCGGGAGTTTCTACGAGCAGTACTTC. Protein product: CASSFGGSFYEQYF. The full variable domain, rest sourced from reference TRBV5-1 and TRBJ2-7, is KAGVTQTPRYLIKTRGQQVTLSCSPISGHRSVSWYQQTPGQGLQFLFEYFSETQRNKGNFPGRFSGRQFSNSRSEMNVSTLELGDSALYLCASSFGGSFYEQYFGPGTRLTVT.

The chain joins TRBV28 to TRBJ2-7; D ambiguous. This CDR3 is 13 amino acids long. V was trimmed by 10 bases and J by 1 base, leaving 14 bases between them. Germline V gives CDR1 MDHEN, CDR2 SYDVKM. In DNA form, the CDR3 reads TGTGCCACCTCGGAGTTGGGGTCCTACGAGCAGTACTTC. It is translated as CATSELGSYEQYF.

V usage is TRBV7-2 and J usage is TRBJ2-1; 14 bases align to TRBD2. The CDR3 extends over 15 amino acids. After removal of 5 bases from V and 7 bases from J, the junction contained 4 bases not matched to a gene. Germline V gene lookup returns CDR1 SGHTA and CDR2 FQGNSA. CDR3 loop: CASSRLAGGRNEQFF. Here the CDR3 DNA reads TGTGCCAGCAGCAGACTAGCGGGAGGGAGGAATGAGCAGTTCTTC.

The chain joins TRBV5-1 to TRBJ2-3; 9 bases fit TRBD2. The CDR3 covers 16 residues. The germline CDR1 and CDR2 sequences are SGHRS and YFSETQ. The junction had 7 bases not matched to a gene; V was cut back by 2 bases and J by 3 bases. Written as DNA, the CDR3 is TGCGCCAGCAGCTTAGGGACTAGCATTGGGACAGATACGCAGTATTTT. This codes for CASSLGTSIGTDTQYF.

This chain uses TRBV28 with TRBJ2-3, with TRBD2 identical over 8 bases. Germline V lookup: CDR1 MDHEN, CDR2 SYDVKM. The ends lost 6 bases at V and 3 bases at J; junction bases unmatched: 14. CDR3 length: 17 residues. CDR3 coding DNA: TGTGCCAGCAGGATGTCCCGGGGGGTAGCGGGGACAGATACGCAGTATTTT. It yields the protein CASRMSRGVAGTDTQYF.

The V call is TRBV5-1, the J call TRBJ2-1; 7 bases are a match to TRBD1. The germline V gene encodes CDR1 SGHRS and CDR2 YFSETQ. The CDR3 covers 15 residues. V lost 4 bases and J lost 4; bases outside the gene matches: 8. CDR3 residues: CASSPGQKFYNEQFF. The CDR3 nucleotides are TGCGCCAGCAGCCCGGGACAGAAATTTTACAATGAGCAGTTCTTC.

The J gene is TRBJ1-5, the V gene TRBV28; possible D gene TRBD1, 6 bases. V was clipped by 3 bases and J by 0 bases, with 18 bases between them. Germline lookup yields CDR1 MDHEN and CDR2 SYDVKM. CDR3 length: 18 amino acids. CDR3 coding DNA: TGTGCCAGCAGTTTCACGACAGGATGGGGATATAGCAATCAGCCCCAGCATTTT. Translating gives CASSFTTGWGYSNQPQHF.

The CDR3 sequence is CASSLRGSLHGNTEAFF. CDR3 nucleotide sequence: TGTGCCAGCAGCTTGAGGGGCAGCCTTCACGGGAACACTGAAGCTTTCTTT. This sequence joins TRBV5-6 and TRBJ1-1; the D gene is possibly TRBD1 (5 bases). Deletions cut 1 base from V and 1 base from J, with 17 bases between. The CDR3 length is 17 residues. CDR1 is SGHDT, CDR2 YYEEEE, per germline.

The gene calls are TRBV7-9 and TRBJ2-1, with 11 bases matching TRBD2. Germline V gene sequence: CDR1 SEHNR, CDR2 FQNEAQ (reference sequence). V gave up 5 bases and J gave up 3 bases; unmatched junction bases: 3. The length of the CDR3 is 15 residues. Here the CDR3 DNA reads TGTGCCAGCAGCGTCACTAGCGGGAGCTACAATGAGCAGTTCTTC. Encoded protein: CASSVTSGSYNEQFF.

The chain recombines TRBV2 with TRBJ1-2, with TRBD1 as a possible D gene (5 bases). Germline V gives CDR1 SNHLY, CDR2 FYNNEI. V was cut by 2 bases and J by 8 bases, with 15 bases left in between. The CDR3 contains 14 residues. DNA of the CDR3: TGTGCCAGCAGTGAACGGATAGGGGCCGGGGGCTACACCTTC. Amino acid sequence: CASSERIGAGGYTF.

A remark on this clone: The same CDR3 also results from other DNA sequences found in this sample. The chain links TRBV30 to TRBJ2-7; 8 nucleotides line up with TRBD2. The CDR3 covers 12 residues. In germline, CDR1 is GTSNPN, CDR2 SVGIG (reference sequence). J lost 4 bases, V lost 2 bases, and 1 base had no gene match. The CDR3 protein is CAWSSGSYEQYF. CDR3 bases: TGTGCCTGGAGTAGCGGGAGTTACGAGCAGTACTTC.

The chain couples TRBV29-1 to TRBJ1-2, with D possibly matching TRBD1 (5 bases). The germline CDR1 and CDR2 sequences are SQVTM and ANQGSEA. The V and J ends lost 8 bases and 5 bases respectively, with 12 bases between them. This CDR3 region has 11 residues. The CDR3 is CSTRQTYGYTF. CDR3 bases: TGCAGCACCAGACAGACGTATGGCTACACCTTC.

In nucleotides, the CDR3 is TGTGCCAGCAGTATACGGGGGCAGGAAACCAAAAACATTCAGTACTTC. It codes for CASSIRGQETKNIQYF. This chain joins TRBV28 and TRBJ2-4; perhaps D is TRBD1 or TRBD2 (6 bases each). Between the trimmed V and J ends, which lost 5 bases and 2 bases, there was a span of 16 bases. CDR1 is MDHEN and CDR2 is SYDVKM in the germline V gene. The CDR3 is 16 residues long.

V is TRBV28 and J is TRBJ2-7; a weak D match, TRBD2 (5 bases). From germline, CDR1 is MDHEN and CDR2 SYDVKM. V shed 6 bases and J shed 2 bases, with 17 bases lying between them. The CDR3 is 15 residues long. CDR3 bases: TGTGCCAGCAGCCCCCCGGTTGGAGGTGCCTACGAGCAGTACTTC. It specifies CASSPPVGGAYEQYF.

For the CDR3, the DNA is TGTGCCAGCAGATCCGGGTCTTACGAGCAGTACTTC. Protein: CASRSGSYEQYF. This chain links TRBV6-1 with TRBJ2-7; D unresolved. The CDR3 has 12 residues. Germline CDR1 reads MNHNS; CDR2 reads SASEGT. V lost 6 bases and J lost 4, with 10 bases in between.